Presented here are 3 T cell receptor beta chains from one specimen sequenced in a study of technical replicates of blood from a handful of donors. Assay: immunoSEQ multiplex PCR; the TCRdb copy retains only in-frame clones and omits some. The sample lists around 80,000 clones; approximately 90% were seen once. Sequenced: T cells isolated from PBMCs. The receptors derive from a human donor in good health.

The chain recombines TRBV6-1 with TRBJ1-2; no definite D call. V lost 2 bases, J lost 6 bases, and 13 bases lay in between. The CDR3 spans 14 residues. The germline gives CDR1 MNHNS, CDR2 SASEGT. CDR3 region: CASSEPDTKDGYTF. The CDR3 DNA is TGTGCCAGCAGTGAACCTGACACGAAAGATGGCTACACCTTC.

This rearrangement joins TRBV11-2 to TRBJ1-6; D is uncertain. V was trimmed by 2 bases and J by 6 bases, leaving 11 bases between them. Germline V CDR1 and CDR2: SGHAT, FQNNGV. This CDR3 has 15 residues. CDR3 in amino acids: CASSLRGDSNSPLHF. DNA for the CDR3: TGTGCCAGCAGCTTACGAGGCGATTCTAATTCACCCCTCCACTTT.

The J gene is TRBJ2-1, the V gene TRBV6-1, with 8 bases fitting TRBD2. After removal of 4 bases from V and 5 bases from J, the junction contained 10 bases not matched to a gene. The CDR3 is made up of 16 amino acids. CDR1 MNHNS and CDR2 SASEGT come from the germline V gene. The CDR3 region is CASSGPGTRKNNEQFF. The DNA of the CDR3 is TGTGCCAGCAGTGGGCCGGGGACTAGGAAAAACAATGAGCAGTTCTTC.